This T cell receptor (beta chain) was retrieved from a study of cytomegalovirus exposure and HLA in healthy donors. The study's findings and limits: About 90% or about 30% of the time was how often most TCR beta V segments were productive, according to an earlier analysis.

A remark on this clone: Its antigen is still unknown.

The V end was cut by 0 bases, the J end by 1 base, with 10 bases between. CDR1 is GTSNPN, CDR2 SVGIG, per germline (reference sequence). The CDR3 sequence is 15 residues long. While unrecorded immune exposures were likely, the donors were nominally healthy when sampled. Primers included in the PCR were 60 Vbeta and 13 Jbeta primers. The assay was immunoSEQ multiplex PCR, and TCRdb's table has in-frame clones only and misses some. The sample yields some 170,000 clones, 75% to 90% seen once. This sequence originates from a man in his fifties in good health and CMV-seropositive. The genes are TRBV30 and TRBJ2-4; D perhaps matches TRBD1 (6 bases). Sequencing input: PBMCs. The CDR3 protein is CAWSVRQAAKNIQYF. The CDR3 region has the DNA TGTGCCTGGAGTGTACGACAGGCGGCCAAAAACATTCAGTACTTC.